These 22 T cell receptor beta chains came from one sample sequenced in a study of shared clonotypes between healthy human individuals (dated by TCRdb to 2020 to 2022). CD8 naive samples consisted of CD45RO-negative cells that were positively selected for CCR7, yielding a CD45RA+CCR7+ population without TemRA cells. The library was generated by the immunoSEQ multiplex PCR assay. Entries here come from immuneACCESS through TCRdb and include only in-frame sequences with V and J called. Some clones fail to appear in such tables; in the studies checked, an unresolved V gene covers under half of the shortfall, and the cause of the remainder is unknown. This sample holds around 2.1 million clones; approximately 94% were observed only once. The ten top clones hold roughly 1.8% of the sample. Sequenced input: naive CD8+ T cells from PBMCs. Per the publication, the cell subset or site label means: CD45RA+CCR7+. The source is a man aged 18 to 30 in good health. Some clones in this sample may be carry-over from other donors' samples.

There are a few counts of this clone. This chain links TRBV5-5 with TRBJ2-2; no reliable D call. The CDR3 spans 14 residues. Germline V CDR1 and CDR2: SGHKS, YYEKEE (reference sequence). The V gene lost 0 bases and the J gene lost 1 base, with 4 bases spanning the gap. The CDR3 protein is CASSLALNTGELFF. CDR3 DNA sequence: TGTGCCAGCAGCTTGGCCTTGAACACCGGGGAGCTGTTTTTT.

The CDR3 sequence is CASSTRAGTDQETQYF. CDR3 in DNA: TGTGCCAGCAGCACTAGGGCCGGGACAGACCAAGAGACCCAGTACTTC. The chain joins TRBV9 to TRBJ2-5; 7 bases map to TRBD1. After removal of 4 bases from V and 0 bases from J, the junction contained 9 bases not matched to a gene. CDR3 length equals 16 residues. CDR1 is SGDLS, CDR2 YYNGEE, per germline. Complete variable domain (other parts from reference TRBV9 and TRBJ2-5): DSGVTQTPKHLITATGQRVTLRCSPRSGDLSVYWYQQSLDQGLQFLIQYYNGEERAKGNILERFSAQQFPDLHSELNLSSLELGDSALYFCASSTRAGTDQETQYFGPGTRLLVL.

This clone was recorded only once. The rearrangement links TRBV9 to TRBJ2-7, with D tentatively TRBD2 (6 bases). Germline V gene lookup returns CDR1 SGDLS and CDR2 YYNGEE. V lost 1 base and J lost 3, with 14 bases in between. This CDR3 has 15 amino acids. CDR3 sequence reads: CASSVLGEASYEQYF. CDR3 DNA sequence: TGTGCCAGCAGCGTATTAGGGGAGGCTAGCTACGAGCAGTACTTC.

The chain couples TRBV5-4 to TRBJ1-1, with 8 bases matching TRBD1. CDR1 and CDR2 from the germline V gene are SGHNT and YYREEE (reference sequence). Trimming removed 0 bases from V and 2 bases from J; junction bases left unmatched: 6. The CDR3 spans 16 residues. CDR3 nucleotide sequence: TGTGCCAGCAGCTTGGGCCAGGGGGCGATCAACACTGAAGCTTTCTTT. Its protein is CASSLGQGAINTEAFF.

This rearrangement joins TRBV5-8 to TRBJ2-7, with TRBD1 matching over 8 bases. J was trimmed by 0 bases and V by 4 bases; bases with no gene match: 9. Germline values: CDR1 SGHTS, CDR2 YDEGEE. This CDR3 is built from 16 residues. The CDR3 DNA sequence: TGTGCCAGCAGCGCAAGGGACAGGTCGAGCTCCTACGAGCAGTACTTC. Translated: CASSARDRSSSYEQYF.

The chain joins TRBV5-4 to TRBJ2-1; D is possibly TRBD2 (6 bases). Germline V gene lookup returns CDR1 SGHNT and CDR2 YYREEE (reference sequence). V dropped 1 base and J dropped 3 bases, with 11 bases sitting between them. CDR3 length: 15 residues. This chain's CDR3 is CASSLLAGHYNEQFF. The CDR3 coding sequence is TGTGCCAGCAGCTTGCTCGCGGGGCACTACAATGAGCAGTTCTTC.

The CDR3 nucleotides read TGTGCCAGCAGAGTGGGGGCGCAGGAGACCCAGTACTTC. Translated: CASRVGAQETQYF. The genes are TRBV6-1 and TRBJ2-5, with D possibly TRBD1 on 6 matching bases. Trimming took 6 bases from V and 5 from J, leaving 13 bases between them. The CDR3 has 13 amino acids. Per the germline V gene, CDR1 is MNHNS and CDR2 is SASEGT.

This chain connects TRBV5-6 to TRBJ2-7, with TRBD1 identical over 8 bases. This CDR3 has 14 amino acids. V lost 2 bases to trimming and J lost 4 bases; unmatched junction nucleotides: 5. Germline assignment: CDR1 SGHDT and CDR2 YYEEEE. The DNA of the CDR3 is TGTGCCAGCAGCTTAAGACAGGGGCGATACGAGCAGTACTTC. Encoded protein: CASSLRQGRYEQYF. Variable domain in full (rest from reference TRBV5-6 and TRBJ2-7): DAGVTQSPTHLIKTRGQQVTLRCSPKSGHDTVSWYQQALGQGPQFIFQYYEEEERQRGNFPDRFSGHQFPNYSSELNVNALLLGDSALYLCASSLRQGRYEQYFGPGTRLTVT.

The chain joins TRBV13 to TRBJ2-2; 12 bases match TRBD2. The V gene end was trimmed by 6 bases and the J gene end by 4 bases; junction bases not matched to a gene: 3. The CDR3 totals 15 residues. Germline V gene lookup returns CDR1 PRHDT and CDR2 FYEKMQ (reference sequence). The CDR3 region has the DNA TGTGCCAGCAGTCAGACTAGCGGGAGCACCGGGGAGCTGTTTTTT. As protein: CASSQTSGSTGELFF.

CDR3 bases: TGTGCCAGTAGTATAACATCATTCTATGGCTACACCTTC. As protein: CASSITSFYGYTF. J is TRBJ1-2 and V is TRBV19; no firm D call. The CDR3 runs 13 residues. Between the trimmed V and J ends, which lost 2 bases and 4 bases, there was a span of 8 bases. Germline lookup yields CDR1 LNHDA and CDR2 SQIVND (reference sequence).

Comments on this clone: Other nucleotide sequences from this sample produce the same CDR3. The chain uses TRBV27 and TRBJ2-7; no reliable D call. Trimming left V 3 bases short and J 4 bases short, with 10 bases between. Germline V gene lookup returns CDR1 MNHEY and CDR2 SMNVEV (reference sequence). The CDR3 extends over 13 amino acids. The CDR3 here is CASSLAAPYEQYF. In DNA form, the CDR3 reads TGTGCCAGCAGTTTGGCGGCTCCTTACGAGCAGTACTTC.

The rearrangement joins TRBV28 to TRBJ2-3, with a weak D call TRBD2 (5 bases). Germline V gives CDR1 MDHEN, CDR2 SYDVKM. V shed 5 bases and J shed 0 bases, with 21 bases lying between them. The CDR3 totals 18 residues. CDR3 amino acids: CASSLDLQADFSTDTQYF. CDR3 bases: TGTGCCAGCAGTCTGGACCTACAAGCGGATTTTAGCACAGATACGCAGTATTTT.

This sequence joins TRBV10-3 and TRBJ2-7, with D possibly TRBD2 on 6 matching bases. CDR3 size: 15 residues. Germline V gives CDR1 ENHRY, CDR2 SYGVKD. V was pared by 3 bases and J by 9 bases, with 21 bases between. CDR3 in amino acids: CAISEGRTSPPRQYF. The CDR3 nucleotides read TGTGCCATCAGTGAAGGGAGGACCTCCCCCCCGCGGCAGTACTTC.

V gene TRBV7-9 combines with J gene TRBJ2-7, with D unresolved. The CDR3 length is 14 residues. Germline values: CDR1 SEHNR, CDR2 FQNEAQ (reference sequence). The ends were cut back, 5 bases at V and 0 bases at J, with 11 bases in the middle. The DNA for the CDR3 is TGTGCCAGCAGCCCCGTGAGGAGCTCCTACGAGCAGTACTTC. This translates into CASSPVRSSYEQYF.

CDR3 sequence reads: CASSQDYPPTSGATDTQYF. DNA of the CDR3: TGCGCCAGCAGCCAAGATTATCCCCCCACTAGCGGAGCCACAGATACGCAGTATTTT. V gene TRBV4-3 combines with J gene TRBJ2-3; 8 bases map to TRBD2. Unmatched junction bases numbered 13, after V lost 0 bases and J lost 2 bases. This CDR3 comprises 19 residues. The germline gives CDR1 LGHNA, CDR2 YSLEER.

V gene TRBV28 combines with J gene TRBJ1-2, with a tentative D call TRBD1 (6 bases). Trimming shortened V by 7 bases and J by 3 bases, and 21 bases separated the two germline ends. The CDR3 has 16 residues. Per the germline V gene, CDR1 is MDHEN and CDR2 is SYDVKM. The CDR3, as DNA: TGTGCCAGCAAATATGGGGGGGGACACCCTGACTATGGCTACACCTTC. It specifies CASKYGGGHPDYGYTF.

A word on this clone: Other DNA sequences in the same sample also yield this CDR3. This chain links TRBV27 with TRBJ1-2; 7 nucleotides line up with TRBD1. The CDR3 is made up of 15 amino acids. From germline, CDR1 is MNHEY and CDR2 SMNVEV (reference sequence). V gave up 5 bases and J gave up 4 bases; unmatched junction bases: 10. The CDR3 bases are TGTGCCAGCAGTCCCCGACAGGGTCCTAGCTATGGCTACACCTTC. Translating gives CASSPRQGPSYGYTF.

The chain employs TRBV6-5 and TRBJ2-3; D is possibly TRBD2 (6 bases). Germline V gene data show CDR1 as MNHEY and CDR2 as SVGAGI. The CDR3 length is 14 residues. V lost 2 bases and J 5 bases, leaving 11 bases between the germline ends. CDR3: CASSYGRDRDTQYF. Here the CDR3 DNA reads TGTGCCAGCAGTTACGGGCGGGATAGAGATACGCAGTATTTT.

This chain joins TRBV15 and TRBJ2-7; no clear D gene. The V and J ends lost 5 bases and 3 bases respectively, with 8 bases between them. CDR1 is LNHNV and CDR2 is YYDKDF in the germline V gene (reference sequence). This CDR3 has 12 amino acids. The chain's CDR3 is CATSPGFYEQYF. As DNA, the CDR3 is TGTGCCACCAGCCCCGGGTTCTACGAGCAGTACTTC.

This clone was seen a few times. Other nucleotide sequences in the sample specify the same CDR3. This chain's CDR3 is CASSLQGQNTEAFF. The CDR3 DNA is TGTGCCAGCAGTTTACAGGGGCAGAACACTGAAGCTTTCTTT. The rearrangement joins TRBV27 to TRBJ1-1; D may be TRBD1 (6 bases). This CDR3 contains 14 residues. V lost 2 bases and J lost 1, with 8 bases in between. Germline V lookup: CDR1 MNHEY, CDR2 SMNVEV (reference sequence).

The V and J genes are TRBV13 and TRBJ2-1; 10 nucleotides match TRBD1. CDR1 and CDR2 (germline): PRHDT, FYEKMQ (reference sequence). The CDR3 has 15 amino acids. V was pared by 5 bases and J by 3 bases, with 4 bases of the junction left unmatched. CDR3 bases: TGTGCCAGCAGCGAGGGACAGGGGATCTACAATGAGCAGTTCTTC. Protein: CASSEGQGIYNEQFF.

V gene TRBV27 combines with J gene TRBJ2-7; 7 bases map to TRBD2. The CDR3 runs to 14 residues. The germline gives CDR1 MNHEY, CDR2 SMNVEV (reference sequence). V lost 5 bases, J lost 0 bases, and 4 bases stayed unmatched. CDR3 amino acids: CASSPGTTSYEQYF. The CDR3 DNA follows: TGTGCCAGCAGTCCAGGGACTACCTCCTACGAGCAGTACTTC.